This T cell receptor (beta chain) was sequenced during a study of PD-L1 blockade in urothelial cancer. Study background: Patients previously received 0 to 3 chemotherapy regimens. The study, taken as a whole, reports: Better progression-free and overall survival followed lower pretreatment blood clonality.

Germline V gene data show CDR1 as SGDLS and CDR2 as YYNGEE. V gave up 3 bases and J gave up 4 bases, with 20 bases separating them. The CDR3 consists of 18 residues. Produced via immunoSEQ multiplex PCR; TCRdb's table is partial and in-frame only. This sample has about 55,000 clones, with 60% to 85% found just once. Turning to this clone: Its antigen is not known.

Locally advanced or metastatic urothelial carcinoma affected all patients. The chain recombines TRBV9 with TRBJ2-6, with a tentative D call TRBD1 (7 bases). The sample consisted of PBMCs, taken around atezolizumab (anti-PD-L1) treatment. The sequence derives from a man aged 65 to 79 with urothelial cancer. CDR3 DNA sequence: TGTGCCAGCAGCGCGAGGGGGGCAGGGGGTTGGGGGGCCAACGTCCTGACTTTC. Its translation: CASSARGAGGWGANVLTF.